This TCR beta chain was recorded in a study of cytomegalovirus exposure and HLA in healthy donors. Per the germline V gene, CDR1 is SNHLY and CDR2 is FYNNEI. V was trimmed by 4 bases and J by 6 bases, leaving 9 bases between them. The CDR3 contains 12 residues. Primers for the PCR totalled 60 Vbeta and 13 Jbeta. Some clones are missing from TCRdb's copy, which holds only in-frame ones; the method was immunoSEQ multiplex PCR. The sample has around 130,000 clones, roughly 90% seen once; the top ten hold roughly 0.5%. The sequence came from a woman in her 40s in good health and CMV-seronegative. The V gene is TRBV2, the J gene TRBJ1-1, with D unresolved. The sequencing input was PBMCs. The CDR3 DNA reads TGTGCCAGCAGTGCAAGCACCGCTGAAGCTTTCTTT. It encodes CASSASTAEAFF.